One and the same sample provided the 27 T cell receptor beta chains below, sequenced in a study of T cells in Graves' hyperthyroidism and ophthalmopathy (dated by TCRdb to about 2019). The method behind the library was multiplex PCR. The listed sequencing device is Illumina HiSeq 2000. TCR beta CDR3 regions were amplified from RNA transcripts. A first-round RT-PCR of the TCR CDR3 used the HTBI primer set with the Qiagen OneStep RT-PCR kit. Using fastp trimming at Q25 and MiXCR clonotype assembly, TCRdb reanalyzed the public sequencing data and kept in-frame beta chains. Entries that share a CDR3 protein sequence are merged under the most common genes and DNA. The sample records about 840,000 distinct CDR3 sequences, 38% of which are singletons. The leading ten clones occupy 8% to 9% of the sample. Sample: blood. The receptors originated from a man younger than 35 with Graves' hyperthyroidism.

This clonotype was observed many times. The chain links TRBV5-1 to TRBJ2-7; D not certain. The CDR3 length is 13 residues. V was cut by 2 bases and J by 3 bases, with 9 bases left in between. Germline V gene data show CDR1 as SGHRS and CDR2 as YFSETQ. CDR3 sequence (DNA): TGCGCCAGCAGCTTCCGGACCTACTACGAGCAGTACTTC. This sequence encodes CASSFRTYYEQYF.

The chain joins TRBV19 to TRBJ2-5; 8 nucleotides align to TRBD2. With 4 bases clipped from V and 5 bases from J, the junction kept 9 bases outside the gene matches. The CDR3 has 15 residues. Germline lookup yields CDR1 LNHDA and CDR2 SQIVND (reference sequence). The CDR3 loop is CASSTAGGQGETQYF. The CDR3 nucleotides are TGTGCCAGTAGTACCGCGGGGGGCCAGGGGGAGACCCAGTACTTC.

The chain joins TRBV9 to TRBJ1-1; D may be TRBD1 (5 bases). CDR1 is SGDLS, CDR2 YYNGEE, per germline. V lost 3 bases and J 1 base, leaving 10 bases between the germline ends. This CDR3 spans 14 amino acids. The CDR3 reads CASSGRDRNTEAFF. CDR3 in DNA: TGTGCCAGCAGCGGAAGAGACAGGAACACTGAAGCTTTCTTT.

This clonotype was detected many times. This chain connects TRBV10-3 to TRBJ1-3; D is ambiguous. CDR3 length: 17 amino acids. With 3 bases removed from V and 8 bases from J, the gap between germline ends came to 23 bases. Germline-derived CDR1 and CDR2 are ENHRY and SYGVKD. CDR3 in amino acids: CAISDRGRDRSRDTIYF. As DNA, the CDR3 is TGTGCCATCAGTGACCGCGGCCGAGACCGCAGTCGGGACACCATATATTTT.

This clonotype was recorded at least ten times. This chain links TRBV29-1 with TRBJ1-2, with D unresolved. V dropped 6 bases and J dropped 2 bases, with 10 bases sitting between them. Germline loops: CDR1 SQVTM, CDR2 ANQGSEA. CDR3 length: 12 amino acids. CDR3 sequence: CSVPGANYGYTF. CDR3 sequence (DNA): TGCAGCGTCCCCGGAGCAAACTATGGCTACACCTTC.

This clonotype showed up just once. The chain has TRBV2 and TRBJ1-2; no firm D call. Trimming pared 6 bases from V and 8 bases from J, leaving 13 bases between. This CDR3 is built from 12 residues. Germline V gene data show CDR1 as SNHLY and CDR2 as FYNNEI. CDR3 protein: CASRTGPLGYTF. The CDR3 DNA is TGTGCCAGCAGGACCGGACCTCTCGGCTACACCTTC.

The chain's CDR3 is CSVGQGAVGYEQYF. CDR3 nucleotides: TGCAGCGTGGGACAGGGGGCGGTAGGCTACGAGCAGTACTTC. The genes are TRBV29-1 and TRBJ2-7; 12 nucleotides align to TRBD1. This CDR3 spans 14 amino acids. The V gene end was trimmed by 6 bases and the J gene end by 3 bases; junction bases not matched to a gene: 6. Germline V gene data show CDR1 as SQVTM and CDR2 as ANQGSEA.

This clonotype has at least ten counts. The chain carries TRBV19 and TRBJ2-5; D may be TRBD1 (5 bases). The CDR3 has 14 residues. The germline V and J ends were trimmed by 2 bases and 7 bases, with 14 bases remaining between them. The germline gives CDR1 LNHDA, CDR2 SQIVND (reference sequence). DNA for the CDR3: TGTGCCAGTAGTATAACAGGCGAGATGGGGACCCAGTACTTC. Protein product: CASSITGEMGTQYF.

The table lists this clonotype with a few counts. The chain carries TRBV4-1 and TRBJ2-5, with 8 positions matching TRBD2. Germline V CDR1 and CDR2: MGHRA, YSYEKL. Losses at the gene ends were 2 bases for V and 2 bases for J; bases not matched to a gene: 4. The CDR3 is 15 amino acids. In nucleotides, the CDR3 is TGCGCCAGCAGCCAAACCGGGACTAGACAAGAGACCCAGTACTTC. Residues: CASSQTGTRQETQYF.

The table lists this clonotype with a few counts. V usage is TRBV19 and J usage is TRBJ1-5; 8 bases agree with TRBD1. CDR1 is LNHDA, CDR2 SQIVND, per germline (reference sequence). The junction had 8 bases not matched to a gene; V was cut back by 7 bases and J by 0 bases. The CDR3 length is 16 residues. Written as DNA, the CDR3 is TGTGCCAGTAAGAGGGGACAGGACTATAGCAATCAGCCCCAGCATTTT. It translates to CASKRGQDYSNQPQHF.

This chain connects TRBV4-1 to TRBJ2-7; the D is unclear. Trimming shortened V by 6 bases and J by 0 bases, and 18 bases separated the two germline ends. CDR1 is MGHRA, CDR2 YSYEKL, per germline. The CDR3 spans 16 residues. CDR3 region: CASRQAAQLNSYEQYF. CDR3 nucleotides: TGCGCCAGCAGGCAGGCGGCACAGCTTAACTCCTACGAGCAGTACTTC.

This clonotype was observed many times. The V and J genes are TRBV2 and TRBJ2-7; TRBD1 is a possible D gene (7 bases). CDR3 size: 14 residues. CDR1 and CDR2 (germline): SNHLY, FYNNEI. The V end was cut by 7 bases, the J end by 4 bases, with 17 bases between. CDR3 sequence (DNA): TGTGCCAGCACCGCCTCGACAGGGACTTACGAGCAGTACTTC. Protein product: CASTASTGTYEQYF.

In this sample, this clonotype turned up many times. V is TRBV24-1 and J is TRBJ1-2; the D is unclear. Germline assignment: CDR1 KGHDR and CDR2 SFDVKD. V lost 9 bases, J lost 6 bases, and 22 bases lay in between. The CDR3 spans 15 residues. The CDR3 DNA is TGTGCCACCTTGAGGATCCGGGCGAACACTAATGGCTACACCTTC. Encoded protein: CATLRIRANTNGYTF.

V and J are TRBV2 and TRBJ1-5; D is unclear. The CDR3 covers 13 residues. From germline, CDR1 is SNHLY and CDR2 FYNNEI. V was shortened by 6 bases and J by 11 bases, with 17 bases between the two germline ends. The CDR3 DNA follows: TGTGCCAGCAGCTCGACGAGCCAAGAGACCCAGCATTTT. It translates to CASSSTSQETQHF.

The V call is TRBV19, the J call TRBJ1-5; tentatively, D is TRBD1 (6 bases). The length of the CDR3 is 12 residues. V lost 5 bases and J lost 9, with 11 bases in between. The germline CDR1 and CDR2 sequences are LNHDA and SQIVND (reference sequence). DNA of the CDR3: TGTGCCAGTAGTGCCCCAGGGGCGCCCCAGCATTTT. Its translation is CASSAPGAPQHF.

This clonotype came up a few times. The CDR3 sequence is CASSQGGRGRNFYTF. The CDR3 DNA sequence: TGTGCCAGCAGCCAAGGCGGCAGGGGCCGCAATTTTTACACCTTC. The chain has TRBV2 and TRBJ1-2, with D maybe TRBD1 (6 bases). Germline V gene lookup returns CDR1 SNHLY and CDR2 FYNNEI. Trimming removed 6 bases at V and 11 bases at J, with 25 bases between. The CDR3 consists of 15 residues.

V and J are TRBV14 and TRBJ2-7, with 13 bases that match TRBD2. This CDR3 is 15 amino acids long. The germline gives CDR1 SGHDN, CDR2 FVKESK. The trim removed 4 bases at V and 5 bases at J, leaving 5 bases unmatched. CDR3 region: CASSRRLAGGDEQYF. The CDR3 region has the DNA TGTGCCAGCAGCCGCAGACTAGCGGGAGGCGACGAGCAGTACTTC.

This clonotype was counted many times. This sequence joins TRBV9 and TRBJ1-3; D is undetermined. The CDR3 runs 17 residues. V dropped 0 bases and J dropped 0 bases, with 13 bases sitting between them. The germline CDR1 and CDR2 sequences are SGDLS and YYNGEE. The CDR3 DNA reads TGTGCCAGCAGCGTAGATTTAGGGTCTCGCTCTGGAAACACCATATATTTT. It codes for CASSVDLGSRSGNTIYF.

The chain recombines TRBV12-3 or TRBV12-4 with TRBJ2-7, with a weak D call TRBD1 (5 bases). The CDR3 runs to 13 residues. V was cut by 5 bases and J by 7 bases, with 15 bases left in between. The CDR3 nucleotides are TGTGCCAGCAGTCCGACAGTAGCCTGGGAGCAGTACTTC. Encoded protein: CASSPTVAWEQYF.

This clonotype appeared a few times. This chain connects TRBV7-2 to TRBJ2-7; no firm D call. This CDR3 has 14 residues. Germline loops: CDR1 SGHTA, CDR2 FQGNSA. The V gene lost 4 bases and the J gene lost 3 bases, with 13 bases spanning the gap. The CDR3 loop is CASSSGMELYEQYF. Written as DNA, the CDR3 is TGTGCCAGCAGCTCTGGGATGGAACTCTACGAGCAGTACTTC. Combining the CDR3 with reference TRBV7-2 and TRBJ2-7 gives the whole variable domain GAGVSQSPSNKVTEKGKDVELRCDPISGHTALYWYRQSLGQGLEFLIYFQGNSAPDKSGLPSDRFSAERTGGSVSTLTIQRTQQEDSAVYLCASSSGMELYEQYFGPGTRLTVT.

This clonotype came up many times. The CDR3 spells CATTQNTEAFF. In nucleotides, the CDR3 is TGTGCCACGACTCAGAACACTGAAGCTTTCTTT. The chain links TRBV13 to TRBJ1-1; D is unclear. The CDR3 is 11 amino acids. Germline V gene sequence: CDR1 PRHDT, CDR2 FYEKMQ (reference sequence). V lost 10 bases, J lost 1 base, and 7 bases lay in between.

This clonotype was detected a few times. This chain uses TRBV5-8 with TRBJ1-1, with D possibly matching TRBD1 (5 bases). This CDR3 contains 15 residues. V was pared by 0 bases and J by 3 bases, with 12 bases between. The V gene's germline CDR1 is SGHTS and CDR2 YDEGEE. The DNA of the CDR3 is TGTGCCAGCAGCTTGGAGTGGGGACCCTACACTGAAGCTTTCTTT. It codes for CASSLEWGPYTEAFF.

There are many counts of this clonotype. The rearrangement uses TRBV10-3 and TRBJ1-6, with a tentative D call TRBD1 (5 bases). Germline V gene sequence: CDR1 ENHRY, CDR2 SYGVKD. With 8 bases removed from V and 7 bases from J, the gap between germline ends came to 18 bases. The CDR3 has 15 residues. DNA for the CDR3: TGTGCCATCGGCAATGAGGGACGTTTGAATTCACCCCTCCACTTT. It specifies CAIGNEGRLNSPLHF.

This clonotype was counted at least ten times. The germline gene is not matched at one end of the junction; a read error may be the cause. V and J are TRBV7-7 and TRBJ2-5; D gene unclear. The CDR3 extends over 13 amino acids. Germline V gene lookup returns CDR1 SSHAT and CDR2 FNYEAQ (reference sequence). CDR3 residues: CASSLARVETQYF. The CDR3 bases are TGTGCTAGCAGCTTAGCAAGGGTAGAGACCCAGTACTTC.

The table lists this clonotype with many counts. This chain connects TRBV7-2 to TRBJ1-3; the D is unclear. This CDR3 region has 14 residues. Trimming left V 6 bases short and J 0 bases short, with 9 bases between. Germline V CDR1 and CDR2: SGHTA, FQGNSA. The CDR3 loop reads CASRSPNSGNTIYF. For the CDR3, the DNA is TGTGCCAGCAGGTCACCGAACTCTGGAAACACCATATATTTT.

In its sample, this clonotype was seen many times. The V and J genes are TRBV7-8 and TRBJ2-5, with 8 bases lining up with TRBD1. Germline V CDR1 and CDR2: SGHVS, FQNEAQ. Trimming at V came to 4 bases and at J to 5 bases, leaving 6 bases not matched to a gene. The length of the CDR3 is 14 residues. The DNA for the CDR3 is TGTGCCAGCAGCTCTAAGGACAGGGTGGAGACCCAGTACTTC. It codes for CASSSKDRVETQYF. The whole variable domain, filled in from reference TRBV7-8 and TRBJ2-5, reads GAGVSQSPRYKVAKRGQDVALRCDPISGHVSLFWYQQALGQGPEFLTYFQNEAQLDKSGLPSDRFFAERPEGSVSTLKIQRTQQEDSAVYLCASSSKDRVETQYFGPGTRLLVL.

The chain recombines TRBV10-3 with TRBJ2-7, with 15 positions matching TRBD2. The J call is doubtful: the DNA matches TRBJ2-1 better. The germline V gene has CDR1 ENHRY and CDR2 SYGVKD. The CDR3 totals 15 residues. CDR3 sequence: CAISAGLAGGREQFF. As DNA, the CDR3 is TGTGCCATCAGTGCGGGACTAGCGGGGGGCCGGGAGCAGTTCTTC.